The entry below describes one TCR beta chain. Which antigen it targets is not known. No per-base quality is available; no much larger clone lies one base away. The library came from 5' RACE. Sequencer: Illumina HiSeq 2500. A second PCR of roughly 7 to 11 cycles was performed with a sample-barcoded 5' primer and a J-beta primer mix. A unique molecular identifier was introduced onto each TCR beta cDNA molecule by a template-switch 5' adaptor carrying 12 random nucleotides. Each sample yielded at least 3 million CDR3-containing paired-end reads. First-strand cDNA was synthesized from all RNA with the Mint cDNA synthesis kit, primed by a TRBC-specific oligonucleotide. All cDNA was treated with uracil-DNA glycosylase and then went through a first 18-cycle PCR with the universal primers M1SS and BC2_uni_R. For the original study's pipeline: For normalization, 1 million high-quality reads were randomly selected from each sample, with every read carrying a distinct molecular identifier. Instead of being binned into consensus sequences, reads with shared molecular identifiers were discarded. MiTCR, with a Q25 quality threshold and the strictest error-elimination algorithm, was used for CDR3 identification, clonotype clustering and error correction. A nonparametric unseen species model with Euler transformation was used to estimate a lower bound on total TCR beta diversity. TCRdb redid the processing of the public reads, applying fastp at Q25 and MiXCR, and retained in-frame beta chains. Every entry covers one CDR3 protein and lists the most common genes and DNA from its rows. Clone size and V and J calls follow TCRdb, not the original study. Counted in this sample were some 1.7 million distinct CDR3 sequences; 28% of them appeared once. The ten biggest clones cover 7% to 9% of the sample.

The donors were roughly 38 Caucasian individuals from Russia, aged roughly 6 to 100 years, who were systemically healthy. Each donor gave about 9.7 milliliters of peripheral blood, drawn into EDTA-treated Vacutainer tubes. PBMCs were isolated by Ficoll-Paque density-gradient centrifugation, with at least 6 million obtained per sample. Total RNA, at least 6 micrograms per sample, was extracted from PBMCs with Trizol reagent. For every donor, an aliquot of PBMCs went through flow cytometry to measure the percentages of naive CD45RAhigh/CD27high T cells. The data are from a study of blood T cells in healthy people across ages (dated by TCRdb to the mid-2010s). The study in broad terms: In model experiments, template switching captured about one uniquely barcoded TCR beta cDNA molecule for every two T cells. Age-related changes in TCR beta repertoire diversity were measured in the study by deep sequencing normalized with unique cDNA molecular identifiers. Donors were grouped into four age groups: young (average approximately 16 years), middle-aged (around 39), aged (about 59) and long-lived (approximately 82). To avoid experimental bias, donors of different ages were spread randomly across the sequencing lanes. For two donors (one aged 18 to 30 and one aged 80 or older), the study analyzed two additional independent replicas of 1 million unique cDNA reads from the same blood draw. General conclusions and limits of the study: Compared with the aged group, the long-lived group had more naive CD4+ T cells, fewer expanded clones and increased TCR diversity, suggesting age selection. A strong correlation was found between observed TCR beta diversity and the percentage of naive T cells measured by flow cytometry. The CMV infection status of donors was not known, potentially confounding age-related changes in expanded clonotypes. Because profiling used bulk unsorted PBMCs, naive and antigen-experienced compartments could not be compared conclusively. Estimates of total diversity from one million sequenced T cells were regarded as lower bounds and underestimates. Observed TCR beta diversity per million T cells fell roughly linearly with age, and a significant reduction was already apparent by age roughly 40.

The source is a woman in her 30s in good health. The source material was blood.

The CDR3 loop reads CASSIVGQIQETQYF. Here is the DNA: TGTGCCAGTAGTATAGTAGGGCAGATACAAGAGACCCAGTACTTC. The V and J segments used are TRBV19 and TRBJ2-5, with the D gene too uncertain to name. From the cysteine up to the phenylalanine, the CDR3 has a length of 15 residues. Only the CDR3 region is kept as DNA, spanning 45 bases read in frame from base 1. V is cut by 1 base and J by 2 bases, and the space between the germline ends is 11 bases. The germline V gene encodes CDR1 LNHDA and CDR2 SQIVND (reference sequence). The CDR3, completed at both ends by the reference TRBV19 and TRBJ2-5 genes, gives the full variable domain DGGITQSPKYLFRKEGQNVTLSCEQNLNHDAMYWYRQDPGQGLRLIYYSQIVNDFQKGDIAEGYSVSREKKESFPLTVTSAQKNPTAFYLCASSIVGQIQETQYFGPGTRLLVL.